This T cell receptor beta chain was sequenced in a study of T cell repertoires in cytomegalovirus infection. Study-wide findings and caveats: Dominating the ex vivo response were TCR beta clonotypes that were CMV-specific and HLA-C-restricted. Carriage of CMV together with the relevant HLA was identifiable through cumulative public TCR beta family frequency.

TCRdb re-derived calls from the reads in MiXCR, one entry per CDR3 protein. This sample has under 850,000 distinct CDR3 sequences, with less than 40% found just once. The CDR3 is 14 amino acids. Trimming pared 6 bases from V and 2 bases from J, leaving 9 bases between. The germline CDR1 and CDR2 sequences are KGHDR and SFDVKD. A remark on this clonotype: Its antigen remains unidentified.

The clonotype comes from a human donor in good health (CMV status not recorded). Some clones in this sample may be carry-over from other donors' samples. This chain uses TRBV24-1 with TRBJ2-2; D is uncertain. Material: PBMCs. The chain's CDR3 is CATSPGSNTGELFF. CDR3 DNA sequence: TGTGCCACCAGTCCAGGCTCTAACACCGGGGAGCTGTTTTTT.